Following are 19 T cell receptor beta chains from one sample sequenced in a study of T cell responses to AZD1222 COVID-19 vaccine. Produced via immunoSEQ multiplex PCR; TCRdb's table is partial and in-frame only. The sample lists approximately 160,000 clones, approximately 89% occurring once. The sequences come from peripheral blood, collected on day 0 of AZD1222 vaccination. The receptor set was obtained from an adult in good health.

The chain couples TRBV7-6 to TRBJ2-1; D could derive from TRBD1 or TRBD2 (5 bases each). The germline CDR1 and CDR2 sequences are SGHVS and FNYEAQ. The CDR3 is 15 amino acids. The V end was cut by 5 bases, the J end by 8 bases, with 19 bases between. Here the CDR3 reads CASSPTGTRIDEQFF. CDR3 in DNA: TGTGCCAGCAGCCCGACCGGGACGCGGATCGATGAGCAGTTCTTC.

The rearrangement links TRBV5-5 to TRBJ2-7, with D perhaps matching TRBD1 (6 bases). V was cut by 4 bases and J by 3 bases, with 17 bases left in between. CDR1 SGHKS and CDR2 YYEKEE come from the germline V gene (reference sequence). This CDR3 has 15 amino acids. The CDR3 bases are TGTGCCAGCAGCCCCCAAGGGGGAGACCTCTACGAGCAGTACTTC. Its translation: CASSPQGGDLYEQYF.

The V call is TRBV9, the J call TRBJ2-7; D is undetermined. Trimming pared 4 bases from V and 6 bases from J, leaving 20 bases between. Germline V gene data show CDR1 as SGDLS and CDR2 as YYNGEE. The CDR3 covers 15 residues. DNA of the CDR3: TGTGCCAGCAGCCCCCAGACGGTTGGGGTCGGCGAGCAGTACTTC. It codes for CASSPQTVGVGEQYF.

V is TRBV5-1 and J is TRBJ2-7, with TRBD2 matching over 9 bases. Unmatched junction bases numbered 12, after V lost 4 bases and J lost 1 base. CDR3 length: 17 residues. Per the germline V gene, CDR1 is SGHRS and CDR2 is YFSETQ. CDR3 residues: CASSPSFSGRASYEQYF. CDR3 DNA: TGCGCCAGCAGCCCTAGTTTTAGCGGGAGAGCTTCCTACGAGCAGTACTTC.

The genes are TRBV7-2 and TRBJ2-3; D unclear. This CDR3 has 17 residues. Germline-derived CDR1 and CDR2 are SGHTA and FQGNSA. Trimming shortened V by 1 base and J by 0 bases, and 14 bases separated the two germline ends. The CDR3 spells CASSLVIPAFSTDTQYF. CDR3 nucleotide sequence: TGTGCCAGCAGCTTAGTCATTCCAGCGTTTAGCACAGATACGCAGTATTTT. The full variable domain, in which reference TRBV7-2 and TRBJ2-3 provide the parts outside the CDR3, is GAGVSQSPSNKVTEKGKDVELRCDPISGHTALYWYRQSLGQGLEFLIYFQGNSAPDKSGLPSDRFSAERTGGSVSTLTIQRTQQEDSAVYLCASSLVIPAFSTDTQYFGPGTRLTVL.

This chain uses TRBV11-2 with TRBJ2-7; 9 bases align to TRBD1. Trimming removed 5 bases from V and 1 base from J; junction bases left unmatched: 6. The germline CDR1 and CDR2 sequences are SGHAT and FQNNGV. This CDR3 is 15 amino acids long. The CDR3, as DNA: TGTGCCAGCAGCACTAGGGGGACAGGGTCCTACGAGCAGTACTTC. It translates to CASSTRGTGSYEQYF.

The rearrangement links TRBV27 to TRBJ1-1; 7 bases map to TRBD1. The ends lost 3 bases at V and 4 bases at J; junction bases unmatched: 5. The CDR3 length is 14 residues. Germline values: CDR1 MNHEY, CDR2 SMNVEV (reference sequence). In DNA, the CDR3 is TGTGCCAGCAGTTTGCGACAGGGTTCCACTGAAGCTTTCTTT. Translation gives CASSLRQGSTEAFF.

The V and J genes are TRBV11-2 and TRBJ2-1; maybe TRBD2 (6 bases). The V end was cut by 5 bases, the J end by 2 bases, with 10 bases between. The CDR3 spans 14 residues. The V gene's germline CDR1 is SGHAT and CDR2 FQNNGV. This CDR3 reads CASSLSGTYNEQFF. CDR3 DNA sequence: TGTGCCAGCAGCCTTAGCGGAACCTACAATGAGCAGTTCTTC.

The chain has TRBV11-2 and TRBJ2-7; unclear D gene. Germline assignment: CDR1 SGHAT and CDR2 FQNNGV. The V end was cut by 1 base, the J end by 2 bases, with 9 bases between. This CDR3 region has 14 residues. In nucleotides, the CDR3 is TGTGCCAGCAGCTTAGTTTATCCGCCCTACGAGCAGTACTTC. Its protein is CASSLVYPPYEQYF. Filled out from reference TRBV11-2 and TRBJ2-7, the complete variable domain reads EAGVAQSPRYKIIEKRQSVAFWCNPISGHATLYWYQQILGQGPKLLIQFQNNGVVDDSQLPKDRFSAERLKGVDSTLKIQPAKLEDSAVYLCASSLVYPPYEQYFGPGTRLTVT.

This clone was found once. The CDR3 here is CAWSVGTGKLFF. The CDR3 DNA reads TGTGCCTGGAGTGTAGGAACAGGAAAACTGTTTTTT. The J gene is TRBJ1-4, the V gene TRBV30; TRBD1 might be the D (5 bases). The CDR3 is 12 residues long. The V gene lost 0 bases and the J gene lost 10 bases, with 9 bases spanning the gap. Germline V CDR1 and CDR2: GTSNPN, SVGIG (reference sequence).

J is TRBJ1-5 and V is TRBV11-3, with D unresolved. The CDR3 sequence is 17 residues long. Germline loops: CDR1 SGHNT, CDR2 YENEEA. The germline V and J ends were trimmed by 2 bases and 2 bases, with 16 bases remaining between them. CDR3 DNA: TGTGCCAGCAGCTTAATTAGAGGAGGGTTCGGCAATCAGCCCCAGCATTTT. Protein: CASSLIRGGFGNQPQHF.

V and J are TRBV6-5 and TRBJ1-5; 10 bases are a match to TRBD1. Trimming took 6 bases from V and 2 from J; bases not matched to a gene: 1. The CDR3 has 14 residues. CDR1 is MNHEY, CDR2 SVGAGI, per germline. The CDR3 DNA reads as TGTGCCAGCAGGGGGACAGGGGGCAATCAGCCCCAGCATTTT. Its translation is CASRGTGGNQPQHF.

Here the CDR3 DNA reads TGTGCCAGCAGCCCAGACTCGGGAGGGAAGAACAGTCAGCCCCAGCATTTT. Protein product: CASSPDSGGKNSQPQHF. The genes are TRBV3-1 (or the pseudogene TRBV3-2) and TRBJ1-5, with D unresolved. Trimming stripped 4 bases from V and 6 bases from J, with 22 bases between. This CDR3 comprises 17 residues. The V gene's germline CDR1 is LGHDT and CDR2 YNNKEL (reference sequence).

With regard to this clone: The same CDR3 arises from other DNA sequences in this sample as well. The V call is TRBV15, the J call TRBJ2-1, with 7 bases matching TRBD2. In germline, CDR1 is LNHNV, CDR2 YYDKDF (reference sequence). The CDR3 is 13 residues long. The trim removed 0 bases at V and 8 bases at J, leaving 1 base unmatched. Written as DNA, the CDR3 is TGTGCCACCAGCAGAGATCGGGGGGATGAGCAGTTCTTC. As protein: CATSRDRGDEQFF. Full variable domain (rest looked up from reference TRBV15 and TRBJ2-1): DAMVIQNPRYQVTQFGKPVTLSCSQTLNHNVMYWYQQKSSQAPKLLFHYYDKDFNNEADTPDNFQSRRPNTSFCFLDIRSPGLGDTAMYLCATSRDRGDEQFFGPGTRLTVL.

The gene calls are TRBV5-1 and TRBJ1-1; TRBD1 might be the D (5 bases). CDR3 size: 14 residues. V was shortened by 4 bases and J by 1 base, with 11 bases between the two germline ends. CDR1 and CDR2 (germline): SGHRS, YFSETQ. CDR3 amino acids: CASSPRGTNTEAFF. The CDR3 DNA reads as TGCGCCAGCAGCCCTCGAGGGACGAACACTGAAGCTTTCTTT.

The V gene is TRBV11-3, the J gene TRBJ2-1; the D gene could be TRBD1 or TRBD2 (6 bases each). Germline CDR1 reads SGHNT; CDR2 reads YENEEA. CDR3 length equals 16 residues. V was trimmed by 3 bases and J by 5 bases, leaving 17 bases between them. The CDR3 sequence: CASSLGGGTLDNEQFF. CDR3 coding DNA: TGTGCCAGCAGCTTGGGGGGCGGGACCCTCGACAATGAGCAGTTCTTC.

The chain carries TRBV2 and TRBJ2-3, with 10 bases identical to TRBD1. The CDR3 runs 15 residues. V was pared by 6 bases and J by 1 base, with 4 bases of the junction left unmatched. CDR1 and CDR2 from the germline V gene are SNHLY and FYNNEI. The chain's CDR3 is CASSFGQGGTDTQYF. The DNA for the CDR3 is TGTGCCAGCAGCTTCGGACAGGGGGGCACAGATACGCAGTATTTT.

The rearrangement joins TRBV10-1 to TRBJ2-1; 14 bases align to TRBD2. V lost 4 bases and J lost 7; bases outside the gene matches: 3. The CDR3 is 15 residues long. Germline CDR1 reads WNHNN; CDR2 reads SYGVQD (reference sequence). In DNA form, the CDR3 reads TGCGCCAGCAGTGGGAGGACTAGCGGGAGGAATGAGCAGTTCTTC. This translates into CASSGRTSGRNEQFF.

This chain connects TRBV2 to TRBJ2-7; possible D gene TRBD2, 6 bases. Trimming left V 3 bases short and J 4 bases short, with 13 bases between. The CDR3 consists of 14 residues. Germline CDR1 is SNHLY and CDR2 is FYNNEI. CDR3 sequence (DNA): TGTGCCAGCAGTGACTGGGAGACTAGTTACGAGCAGTACTTC. Translated: CASSDWETSYEQYF.